These T cell receptor beta chains were read from a single sample in a study of T cells after posttransplantation cyclophosphamide. The method was immunoSEQ multiplex PCR; TCRdb's version includes in-frame clones alone and lacks a portion of them. The sample shows around 17,000 clones, approximately 90% of them seen only once. The sequences come from CD4+ T cells sorted from blood, collected after allogeneic stem cell transplant with posttransplant cyclophosphamide. The receptors shown here come from a male patient aged 60-69 years who received an allogeneic stem cell transplant from a related donor and was CMV-positive. Certain T cells may be donor cells from the graft. Both conserved end residues are part of each CDR3. The D gene is left open where the match is weak. A row's size may be missing; if present it is once, few, many or a size class.

V gene | D gene | clone size | CDR3 protein
TRBV6-1 | TRBD1 | NA | CASSGRTGGGEKLFF
TRBV6-5 | TRBD1 | NA | CASSSDRGTGNTIYF
TRBV27 | NA | NA | CASNSRGPLSTDTQYF
TRBV7-2 | TRBD1 | NA | CASSLPPGQGPEQYF
TRBV1 | NA | NA | CTSSQDRNSPYEQYF
TRBV7-3 | NA | NA | CASSLTPQDSYNEQFF
TRBV5-1 | NA | NA | CASSLDVRTQETQYF
TRBV4-1 | TRBD1 | once | CASSQATSGQRQQYF
TRBV28 | TRBD1 | NA | CASRAGTGGNQPQHF
TRBV5-5 | NA | NA | CASRSRWEGETGEQYF
TRBV14 | TRBD2 | once | CASTQGTGGIYEQYF
TRBV4-2 | NA | NA | CASSGQIAEDTEAFF
TRBV4-1 | TRBD1 | NA | CASSQADRDSEKLFF
TRBV15 | NA | few | CATSRGLVQSTDTQYF
TRBV5-4 | NA | once | CASSLDRGNTEAFF
TRBV19 | NA | NA | CASSSPQGYEQYF
TRBV5-1 | TRBD2 | once | CASSRVGGRGGQDTQYF
TRBV5-4 | TRBD2 | few | CASSLRLAGGGDTQYF
TRBV18 | TRBD1 | NA | CASAGQGGTGELFF
TRBV29-1 | NA | NA | CSVTGNQETQYF
TRBV10-3 | TRBD2 | NA | CAITSAGGTDTQYF
TRBV18 | NA | NA | CASSTDSNHGYTF
TRBV27 | TRBD2 | NA | CASSGTSGGYEQYF
TRBV29-1 | NA | NA | CSGGGLSYNEQFF
TRBV7-9 | NA | NA | CASSFRQVGTEAFF
TRBV7-2 | NA | once | CASSLADRRGIQYF
TRBV6-1 | NA | NA | CASSEDRALQAFF
TRBV19 | NA | NA | CASSIRRFQETQYF